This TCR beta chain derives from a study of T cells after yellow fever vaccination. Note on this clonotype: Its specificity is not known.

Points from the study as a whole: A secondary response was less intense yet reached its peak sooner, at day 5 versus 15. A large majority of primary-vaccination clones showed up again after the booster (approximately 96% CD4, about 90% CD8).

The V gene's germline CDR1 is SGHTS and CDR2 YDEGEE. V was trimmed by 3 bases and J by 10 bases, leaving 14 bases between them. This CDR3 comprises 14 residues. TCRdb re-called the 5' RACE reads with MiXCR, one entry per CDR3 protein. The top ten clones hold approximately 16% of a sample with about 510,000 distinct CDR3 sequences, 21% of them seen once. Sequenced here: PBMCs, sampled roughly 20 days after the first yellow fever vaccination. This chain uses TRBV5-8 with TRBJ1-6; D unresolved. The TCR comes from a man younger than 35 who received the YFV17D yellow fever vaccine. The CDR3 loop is CASSWEAGGSPLHF. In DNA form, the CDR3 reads TGTGCCAGCAGCTGGGAAGCGGGAGGATCACCCCTCCACTTT. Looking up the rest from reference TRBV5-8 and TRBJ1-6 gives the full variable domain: EAGVTQSPTHLIKTRGQQATLRCSPISGHTSVYWYQQALGLGLQFLLWYDEGEERNRGNFPPRFSGRQFPNYSSELNVNALELEDSALYLCASSWEAGGSPLHFGNGTRLTVT.